What follows describes a single T cell receptor beta chain. Per germline, CDR1 SGHDN and CDR2 FVKESK. The CDR3 is made up of 16 amino acids. The entry originates in a study of T cells expressing NK-cell markers. TCRdb processed the 5' RACE reads again and assigns one entry to each CDR3 protein, with no DNA. Here the sample table reports roughly 430,000 distinct CDR3 sequences. This TCR derives from a woman between 18 and 75 years old in good health. The chain links TRBV14 to TRBJ2-1. Sequencing input: blood T cells: a sorted CD56 or NKG2C T cell subset, CD4+ or CD8+ T cells, or bulk PBMC T cells (not recorded which). The CDR3: CASSQVRRITYNEQFF.